Listed below are T cell receptor beta chains from one sample, sequenced in a study of blood T cell repertoires in COVID-19. Sequenced by immunoSEQ multiplex PCR; TCRdb stores in-frame clones only, minus some. The sample has over 200,000 clones; about nine tenths are singletons. Specimen: peripheral blood. These TCRs come from a man in his 60s who had recovered from COVID-19. Each CDR3 is given without its conserved first and last residue. A D gene is named only where the DNA matches it firmly.

cdr3_aa: ASSENDRDNSPLH
v_call: TRBV6-1
d_call: NA
j_call: TRBJ1-6

cdr3_aa: ASSSAGAIGGPYEQY
v_call: TRBV2
d_call: TRBD2
j_call: TRBJ2-7

cdr3_aa: ASSPGTGSYNEQF
v_call: TRBV27
d_call: TRBD1
j_call: TRBJ2-1

cdr3_aa: ASSQEGTGTGYGNTIY
v_call: TRBV4-2
d_call: TRBD1
j_call: TRBJ1-3

cdr3_aa: ASSYSRQPETQY
v_call: TRBV6-6
d_call: NA
j_call: TRBJ2-5

cdr3_aa: ASSSTNTGGNLRNSPLH
v_call: TRBV5-5
d_call: TRBD1
j_call: TRBJ1-6

cdr3_aa: ASSHRDSGWGNEKLF
v_call: TRBV5-6
d_call: TRBD1
j_call: TRBJ1-4

cdr3_aa: ASRRSVRSYNEQF
v_call: TRBV5-1
d_call: NA
j_call: TRBJ2-1

cdr3_aa: ASSLTPRPPADTQY
v_call: TRBV7-2
d_call: NA
j_call: TRBJ2-3

cdr3_aa: ASSAPFGLGTDTQY
v_call: TRBV9
d_call: TRBD2
j_call: TRBJ2-3

cdr3_aa: ASSQARAGIYEQY
v_call: TRBV14
d_call: NA
j_call: TRBJ2-7

cdr3_aa: ASSVQVPGGYGYT
v_call: TRBV18
d_call: TRBD1
j_call: TRBJ1-2

cdr3_aa: ASSFSAGASTDTQY
v_call: TRBV7-6
d_call: NA
j_call: TRBJ2-3